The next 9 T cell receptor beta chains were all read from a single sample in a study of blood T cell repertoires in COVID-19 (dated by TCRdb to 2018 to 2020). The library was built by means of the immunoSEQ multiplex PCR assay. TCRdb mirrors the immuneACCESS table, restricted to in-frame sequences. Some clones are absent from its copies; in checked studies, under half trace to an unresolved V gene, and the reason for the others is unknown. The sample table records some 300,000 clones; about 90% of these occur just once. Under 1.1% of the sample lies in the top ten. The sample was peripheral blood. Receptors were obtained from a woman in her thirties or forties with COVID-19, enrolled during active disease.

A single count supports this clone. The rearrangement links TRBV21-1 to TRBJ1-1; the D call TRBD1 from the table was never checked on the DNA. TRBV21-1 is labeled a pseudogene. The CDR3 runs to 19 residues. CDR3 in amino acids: CASSKGLTGQGASRTEAFF. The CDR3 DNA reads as TGTGCCAGCAGCAAAGGCCTTACGGGACAGGGGGCTAGTAGGACTGAAGCTTTCTTT.

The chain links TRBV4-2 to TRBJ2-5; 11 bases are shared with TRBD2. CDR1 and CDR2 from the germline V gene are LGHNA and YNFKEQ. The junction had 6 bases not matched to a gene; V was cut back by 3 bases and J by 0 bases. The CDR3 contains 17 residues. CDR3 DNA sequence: TGTGCCAGCAGCCAGGTTGGGACTAGCGGCAACCAAGAGACCCAGTACTTC. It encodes CASSQVGTSGNQETQYF.

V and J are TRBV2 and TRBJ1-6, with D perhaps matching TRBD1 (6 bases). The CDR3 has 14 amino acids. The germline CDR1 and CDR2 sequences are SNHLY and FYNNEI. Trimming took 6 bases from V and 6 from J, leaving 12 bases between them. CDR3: CASSVQGTNSPLHF. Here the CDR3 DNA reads TGTGCCAGCAGCGTACAGGGCACTAATTCACCCCTCCACTTT.

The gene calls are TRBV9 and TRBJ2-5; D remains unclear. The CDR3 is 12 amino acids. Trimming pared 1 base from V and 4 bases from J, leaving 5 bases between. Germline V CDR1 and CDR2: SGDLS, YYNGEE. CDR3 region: CASSVWLETQYF. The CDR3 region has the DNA TGTGCCAGCAGCGTATGGCTAGAGACCCAGTACTTC. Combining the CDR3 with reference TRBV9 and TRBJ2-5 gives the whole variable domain DSGVTQTPKHLITATGQRVTLRCSPRSGDLSVYWYQQSLDQGLQFLIQYYNGEERAKGNILERFSAQQFPDLHSELNLSSLELGDSALYFCASSVWLETQYFGPGTRLLVL.

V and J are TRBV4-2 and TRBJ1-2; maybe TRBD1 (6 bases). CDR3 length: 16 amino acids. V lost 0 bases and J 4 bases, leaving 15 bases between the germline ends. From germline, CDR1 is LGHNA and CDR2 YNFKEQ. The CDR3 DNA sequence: TGTGCCAGCAGCCAAGATAGTAGGGAGACAGGCTATGGCTACACCTTC. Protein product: CASSQDSRETGYGYTF.

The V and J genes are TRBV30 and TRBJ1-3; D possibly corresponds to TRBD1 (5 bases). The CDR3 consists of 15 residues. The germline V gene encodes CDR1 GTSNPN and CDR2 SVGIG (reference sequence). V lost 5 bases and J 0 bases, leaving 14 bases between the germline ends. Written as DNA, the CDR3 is TGTGCCTGGGACATGACAGATATCTCTGGAAACACCATATATTTT. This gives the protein CAWDMTDISGNTIYF.

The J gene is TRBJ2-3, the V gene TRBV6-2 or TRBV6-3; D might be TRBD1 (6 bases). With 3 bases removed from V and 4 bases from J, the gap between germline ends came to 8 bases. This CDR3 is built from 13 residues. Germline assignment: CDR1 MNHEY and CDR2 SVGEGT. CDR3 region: CASSYRTADTQYF. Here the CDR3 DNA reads TGTGCCAGCAGTTATAGGACAGCAGATACGCAGTATTTT.

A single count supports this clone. The CDR3 loop reads CASSDVTGTGELFF. In DNA, the CDR3 is TGTGCCAGCAGCGACGTGACAGGAACCGGGGAGCTGTTTTTT. The V gene is TRBV7-2, the J gene TRBJ2-2, with D possibly matching TRBD1 (6 bases). The V and J ends lost 5 bases and 5 bases respectively, with 12 bases between them. The germline CDR1 and CDR2 sequences are SGHTA and FQGNSA. The CDR3 sequence is 14 residues long.

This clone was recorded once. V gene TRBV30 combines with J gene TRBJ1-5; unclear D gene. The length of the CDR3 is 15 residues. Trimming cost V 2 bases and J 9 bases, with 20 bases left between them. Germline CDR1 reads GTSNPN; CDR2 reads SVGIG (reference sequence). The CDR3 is CAWSLPGRAVGPQHF. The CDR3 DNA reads TGTGCCTGGAGTCTACCCGGGAGGGCGGTGGGGCCCCAGCATTTT.